These 26 T cell receptor beta chains originate from one sample sequenced in a study of cytomegalovirus exposure and HLA in healthy donors. Researchers ran the PCR with 60 Vbeta and 13 Jbeta primers. TCRdb keeps only in-frame clones here, not all; method: immunoSEQ multiplex PCR. The sample yields 150,000 to 200,000 clones, around 85% seen once. The specimen was PBMCs. The receptor set was obtained from a man younger than 35 in good health and CMV-seropositive.

The chain couples TRBV5-1 to TRBJ1-3, with 9 positions matching TRBD1. Germline V gene lookup returns CDR1 SGHRS and CDR2 YFSETQ. The CDR3 sequence is 16 residues long. With V trimmed by 2 bases and J by 4 bases, 7 bases remained unmatched. Here the CDR3 reads CASSLGTGNVGNTIYF. CDR3 nucleotide sequence: TGCGCCAGCAGCTTAGGGACAGGGAATGTGGGAAACACCATATATTTT.

Comments on this clone: A read error may produce the germline difference seen at one junction end. V and J are TRBV2 and TRBJ1-2, with TRBD1 as a possible D gene (5 bases). The germline V gene has CDR1 SNHLY and CDR2 FYNNEI. The CDR3 runs to 15 residues. The CDR3 DNA follows: TGTGCCGGCAGTGATGGGGGGGGTGTGCGTTATGGCTACACCTTC. Translating it yields CAGSDGGGVRYGYTF.

The J gene is TRBJ2-7, the V gene TRBV19, with 7 bases that match TRBD1. Germline lookup yields CDR1 LNHDA and CDR2 SQIVND (reference sequence). V lost 3 bases, J lost 3 bases, and 5 bases stayed unmatched. This CDR3 region has 14 residues. CDR3 DNA: TGTGCCAGTAGTATTCGGACAGGTCACTACGAGCAGTACTTC. It codes for CASSIRTGHYEQYF.

This chain joins TRBV7-3 and TRBJ2-1, with 11 bases identical to TRBD2. Looked up from germline, CDR1 is SGHTA and CDR2 is FQGTGA. The length of the CDR3 is 15 residues. The V gene end was trimmed by 5 bases and the J gene end by 6 bases; junction bases not matched to a gene: 6. CDR3 bases: TGTGCCAGCAGCGCGACTAGCGGGGAGTTCAATGAGCAGTTCTTC. Protein: CASSATSGEFNEQFF.

V gene TRBV5-1 combines with J gene TRBJ2-1; TRBD2 agrees at 11 bases. Germline lookup yields CDR1 SGHRS and CDR2 YFSETQ. The CDR3 loop spans 16 amino acids. With V trimmed by 4 bases and J by 0 bases, 3 bases remained unmatched. The CDR3 sequence is CASSKGTSGSYNEQFF. In DNA form, the CDR3 reads TGCGCCAGCAGCAAAGGGACTAGCGGCTCCTACAATGAGCAGTTCTTC.

The chain links TRBV6-4 to TRBJ2-2; D possibly corresponds to TRBD2 (5 bases). Deletions cut 3 bases from V and 0 bases from J, with 14 bases between. The CDR3 has 17 amino acids. CDR1 is MRHNA, CDR2 SNTAGT, per germline. CDR3 in amino acids: CASSENGGSANTGELFF. Written as DNA, the CDR3 is TGTGCCAGCAGTGAGAATGGCGGGTCGGCGAACACCGGGGAGCTGTTTTTT.

The chain combines TRBV6-6 with TRBJ2-7; D gene ambiguous. Per germline, CDR1 MNHNY and CDR2 SVGAGI (reference sequence). Trimming stripped 0 bases from V and 2 bases from J, with 11 bases between. The CDR3 totals 15 residues. The CDR3, as DNA: TGTGCCAGCAGTTACTCGGTCAGAGGTGCCTACGAGCAGTACTTC. Translation gives CASSYSVRGAYEQYF.

This chain uses TRBV2 with TRBJ2-3; tentatively, D is TRBD2 (6 bases). The CDR3 extends over 19 amino acids. V was trimmed by 0 bases and J by 4 bases, leaving 23 bases between them. Looked up from germline, CDR1 is SNHLY and CDR2 is FYNNEI. In DNA form, the CDR3 reads TGTGCCAGCAGTGAAGCGGGACGGGAGTCTCTCGGGTCGGCAGATACGCAGTATTTT. Amino acids: CASSEAGRESLGSADTQYF.

CDR3 bases: TGTGCCTCCAGGGTCCAAGAGACCCAGTACTTC. It encodes CASRVQETQYF. V gene TRBV10-3 combines with J gene TRBJ2-5; weak D call: TRBD1 (5 bases). The CDR3 totals 11 residues. V dropped 11 bases and J dropped 1 base, with 8 bases sitting between them. CDR1 and CDR2 from the germline V gene are ENHRY and SYGVKD.

This rearrangement joins TRBV2 to TRBJ2-3; TRBD2 matches 11 bases. Germline loops: CDR1 SNHLY, CDR2 FYNNEI. There are 15 residues in the CDR3. The ends lost 4 bases at V and 2 bases at J; junction bases unmatched: 2. CDR3 residues: CASSASGGNTDTQYF. CDR3 coding DNA: TGTGCCAGCAGTGCTAGCGGGGGGAACACAGATACGCAGTATTTT.

This chain links TRBV7-9 with TRBJ2-3; TRBD1 matches at 7 bases. The V and J ends lost 5 bases and 10 bases, in that order; junction bases with no gene match: 18. CDR3 length equals 16 residues. Germline CDR1 is SEHNR and CDR2 is FQNEAQ (reference sequence). Written as DNA, the CDR3 is TGTGCCAGCAGCGGGAGAGAGGGGGCTCGCCTTTCCGCGCAGTATTTT. Its translation is CASSGREGARLSAQYF.

This rearrangement joins TRBV6-1 to TRBJ2-5, with 11 bases aligning to TRBD2. This CDR3 spans 15 amino acids. Losses at the gene ends were 6 bases for V and 4 bases for J; bases not matched to a gene: 7. The V gene's germline CDR1 is MNHNS and CDR2 SASEGT. The CDR3 protein is CASRKPGLAVETQYF. Here the CDR3 DNA reads TGTGCCAGCAGAAAACCGGGACTAGCGGTAGAGACCCAGTACTTC.

This sequence joins TRBV4-1 and TRBJ2-2; TRBD1 might be the D (5 bases). CDR3 size: 15 residues. Germline V gene sequence: CDR1 MGHRA, CDR2 YSYEKL. Trimming took 3 bases from V and 3 from J, leaving 11 bases between them. CDR3 residues: CASSHPGIDTGELFF. The CDR3 DNA follows: TGCGCCAGCAGCCATCCAGGGATTGACACCGGGGAGCTGTTTTTT.

This rearrangement joins TRBV5-6 to TRBJ1-2, with unresolved D. CDR1 is SGHDT and CDR2 is YYEEEE in the germline V gene. The CDR3 runs 15 residues. V dropped 4 bases and J dropped 3 bases, with 16 bases sitting between them. The CDR3: CASSAVVGAYYGYTF. The CDR3, as DNA: TGTGCCAGCAGCGCCGTCGTCGGAGCCTACTATGGCTACACCTTC.

The chain uses TRBV5-1 and TRBJ2-2; weak D call: TRBD2 (6 bases). Deletions cut 4 bases from V and 0 bases from J, with 31 bases between. The CDR3 has 22 residues. Germline values: CDR1 SGHRS, CDR2 YFSETQ. CDR3 DNA sequence: TGCGCCAGCAGCCTTACTCCGGCGGGATCTGCCCAAAGTTACGCGAACACCGGGGAGCTGTTTTTT. It yields the protein CASSLTPAGSAQSYANTGELFF.

This rearrangement joins TRBV4-3 to TRBJ1-2, with 12 bases that match TRBD1. This CDR3 region has 16 residues. Germline V CDR1 and CDR2: LGHNA, YSLEER. V lost 3 bases, J lost 8 bases, and 10 bases stayed unmatched. CDR3 region: CASSQDTTGTGGGYTF. Here the CDR3 DNA reads TGCGCCAGCAGCCAGGACACTACCGGGACAGGGGGCGGCTACACCTTC.

This clone is a singleton in its sample. The chain links TRBV2 to TRBJ1-1, with TRBD1 matching 7 bases. J lost 0 bases, V lost 11 bases, and 12 bases had no gene match. The germline V gene has CDR1 SNHLY and CDR2 FYNNEI. There are 15 residues in the CDR3. The CDR3: CAQKGDSGVNTEAFF. As DNA, the CDR3 is TGTGCCCAAAAAGGGGACAGCGGAGTGAACACTGAAGCTTTCTTT.

J is TRBJ2-3 and V is TRBV13, with 8 bases aligning to TRBD1. Germline lookup yields CDR1 PRHDT and CDR2 FYEKMQ (reference sequence). V lost 3 bases and J lost 5; bases outside the gene matches: 10. The CDR3 runs 16 residues. CDR3 sequence reads: CASSFIGRGLIDTQYF. The CDR3 DNA reads as TGTGCCAGCAGCTTTATTGGCAGGGGGCTGATAGATACGCAGTATTTT. Complete variable domain (other parts from reference TRBV13 and TRBJ2-3): AAGVIQSPRHLIKEKRETATLKCYPIPRHDTVYWYQQGPGQDPQFLISFYEKMQSDKGSIPDRFSAQQFSDYHSELNMSSLELGDSALYFCASSFIGRGLIDTQYFGPGTRLTVL.

The chain is built from TRBV7-9 and TRBJ2-7; a possible D gene is TRBD2 (6 bases). The CDR3 has 13 residues. Looked up from germline, CDR1 is SEHNR and CDR2 is FQNEAQ (reference sequence). V gave up 4 bases and J gave up 3 bases, with 10 bases separating them. For the CDR3, the DNA is TGTGCCAGCAGCTCTCCGGGAGACTACGAGCAGTACTTC. Amino acids: CASSSPGDYEQYF.

In regard to this clone: The junction shows a germline mismatch at one end, possibly a read error. Other nucleotide sequences in the sample specify the same CDR3. The chain couples TRBV5-4 to TRBJ1-2; no reliable D call. Germline values: CDR1 SGHNT, CDR2 YYREEE (reference sequence). This CDR3 is built from 13 residues. The DNA for the CDR3 is TGCGCCAGCAGCCAATACCGCGCGGATGGCTACACCTTC. It is translated as CASSQYRADGYTF.

This clone was picked up one time. The chain uses TRBV6-6 and TRBJ2-5, with D tentatively TRBD1 (5 bases). The germline V gene has CDR1 MNHNY and CDR2 SVGAGI (reference sequence). Trimming shortened V by 5 bases and J by 5 bases, and 9 bases separated the two germline ends. The CDR3 has 12 amino acids. The CDR3 region has the DNA TGTGCCAGCAGTAGGGGTTCCGAGACCCAGTACTTC. Its protein product is CASSRGSETQYF.

This clone was observed once. This rearrangement joins TRBV2 to TRBJ1-6; D perhaps matches TRBD1 (6 bases). V was trimmed by 6 bases and J by 9 bases, leaving 9 bases between them. The CDR3 spans 12 residues. Germline values: CDR1 SNHLY, CDR2 FYNNEI. The CDR3 loop is CASRYRASPLHF. The CDR3, as DNA: TGTGCCAGCAGGTACAGGGCTTCACCCCTCCACTTT.

V and J are TRBV10-3 and TRBJ2-7; perhaps TRBD2 as D (5 bases). The CDR3 sequence is 13 residues long. The germline CDR1 and CDR2 sequences are ENHRY and SYGVKD. V lost 3 bases to trimming and J lost 1 base, with 7 bases between them. CDR3 nucleotides: TGTGCCATCAGTGATAGACTATCCTACGAGCAGTACTTC. It specifies CAISDRLSYEQYF.

This clone is a singleton in its sample. The chain joins TRBV29-1 to TRBJ1-1, with D unclear. Germline V lookup: CDR1 SQVTM, CDR2 ANQGSEA. V lost 6 bases and J 7 bases, leaving 12 bases between the germline ends. CDR3 length equals 11 residues. This chain's CDR3 is CSVKGGNEAFF. CDR3 bases: TGCAGCGTGAAGGGAGGGAATGAAGCTTTCTTT.

The genes are TRBV11-2 and TRBJ1-4; 8 nucleotides match TRBD1. Germline V gene lookup returns CDR1 SGHAT and CDR2 FQNNGV. This CDR3 contains 13 residues. The trim removed 6 bases at V and 11 bases at J, leaving 8 bases unmatched. CDR3 sequence: CASRPGTGLKLFF. In DNA, the CDR3 is TGTGCCAGCAGACCCGGGACAGGTCTTAAACTGTTTTTT. The full variable domain, completed using reference TRBV11-2 and TRBJ1-4, is EAGVAQSPRYKIIEKRQSVAFWCNPISGHATLYWYQQILGQGPKLLIQFQNNGVVDDSQLPKDRFSAERLKGVDSTLKIQPAKLEDSAVYLCASRPGTGLKLFFGSGTQLSVL.

This chain links TRBV11-2 with TRBJ2-1; a possible D gene is TRBD1 (5 bases). From germline, CDR1 is SGHAT and CDR2 FQNNGV. Trimming shortened V by 2 bases and J by 2 bases, and 16 bases separated the two germline ends. The CDR3 runs 17 residues. The CDR3: CASSLISSWGPYNEQFF. CDR3 nucleotides: TGTGCCAGCAGCTTAATATCCTCCTGGGGCCCCTACAATGAGCAGTTCTTC.